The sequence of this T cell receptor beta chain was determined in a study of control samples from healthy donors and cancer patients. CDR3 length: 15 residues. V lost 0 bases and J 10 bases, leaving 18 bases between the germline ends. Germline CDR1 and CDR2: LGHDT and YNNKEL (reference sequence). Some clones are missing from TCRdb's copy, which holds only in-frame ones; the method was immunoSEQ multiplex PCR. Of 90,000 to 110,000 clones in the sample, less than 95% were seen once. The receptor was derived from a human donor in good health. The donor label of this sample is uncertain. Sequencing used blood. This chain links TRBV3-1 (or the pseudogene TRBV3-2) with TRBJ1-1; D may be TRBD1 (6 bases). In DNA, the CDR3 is TGTGCCAGCAGCCAAGATTCTTTAACAGGGTCTATAGCTTTCTTT. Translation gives CASSQDSLTGSIAFF.